This TCR beta chain was captured in a study of T cell repertoires in cytomegalovirus infection. The overall study: Epitope selection comprised recently identified HLA-C-restricted CMV epitopes and well-studied HLA-B-restricted CMV epitopes. An indication of both CMV infection and matching HLA type came from public TCR beta signatures.

TCRdb reanalysed the reads using MiXCR and keeps one entry per CDR3 protein. The sample contains some 560,000 distinct CDR3 sequences, 35% to 50% of which appear only once. This clonotype has just one count. Its antigen is not identified. General study results and limits: HLA-C-restricted CMV-specific TCR beta clonotypes prevailed in the ex vivo response. Totalled public TCR beta family frequency picked out people who carried CMV plus the relevant HLA.

This TCR derives from a human donor in good health (CMV status not recorded). Some clones in this sample may be carry-over from other donors' samples. The specimen was cultured PBMCs, collected from culture after CMV antigen stimulation.

The CDR3 loop reads CASSPILGGRVNEQFF. CDR3 in DNA: TGTGCCAGCTCACCTATCCTAGGGGGCCGGGTAAATGAGCAGTTCTTC. The V and J genes are TRBV18 and TRBJ2-1, with 7 bases identical to TRBD1. This CDR3 spans 16 amino acids. Germline values: CDR1 KGHSH, CDR2 LQKENI. Losses at the gene ends were 3 bases for V and 7 bases for J; bases not matched to a gene: 12.